These T cell receptor beta chains were read from a single sample in a study of T cell responses to AZD1222 COVID-19 vaccine. Using immunoSEQ multiplex PCR, the repertoire was profiled, and TCRdb retains in-frame clones only, with some absent. This sample yields 150,000 or so clones, of which 75% to 90% are seen a single time; about 4.1% belongs to the top ten. The sample in question was peripheral blood, obtained 28 days after the second dose of the MenACWY control vaccine. Receptors originate from an adult who received the MenACWY meningococcal vaccine as a control. CDR3s include the opening cysteine and the closing phenylalanine or tryptophan. D genes are given only for firm matches. Clone size is stated in some rows and not others, as once, few, many or a class when expanded.

TRBJ1-5 TRBV9 14 TRBD1 NA TGTGCCAGCAGCGCACAGGGGGACAATCAGCCCCAGCATTTT CASSAQGDNQPQHF
TRBJ2-2 TRBV4-1 17 NA NA TGCGCCAGCAGCCAACTCGACATGGGTTGGATATCCGGGGAGCTGTTTTTT CASSQLDMGWISGELFF
TRBJ1-2 TRBV6-5 13 NA NA TGTGCCAGCAGTTACGGTCTTAACTATGGCTACACCTTC CASSYGLNYGYTF
TRBJ2-1 TRBV7-9 16 TRBD2 NA TGTGCCAGCAGCTGTGCACCATTTAGCGGGTGCGATGAGCAGTTCTTC CASSCAPFSGCDEQFF
TRBJ1-2 TRBV28 13 NA NA TGTGCCAGCACCAACCCAGTGCTCTATGGCTACACCTTC CASTNPVLYGYTF
TRBJ1-1 TRBV5-5 14 TRBD1 NA TGTGCCAGCAGCTTGTGGGGACAGGGAACTGAAGCTTTCTTT CASSLWGQGTEAFF
TRBJ2-1 TRBV7-7 16 TRBD2 NA TGTGCCAGCAGTTCCGGGACTAGCGGCTCCTACAATGAGCAGTTCTTC CASSSGTSGSYNEQFF
TRBJ2-1 TRBV27 16 TRBD1 NA TGTGCCAGCACCGATGGGCCCGGGACAGCCTACAATGAGCAGTTCTTC CASTDGPGTAYNEQFF
TRBJ1-5 TRBV20-1 16 TRBD1 NA TGCAGTGCTAGTAAGGGGGCAGGGTTAAGCAATCAGCCCCAGCATTTT CSASKGAGLSNQPQHF
TRBJ1-1 TRBV19 13 NA NA TGTGCCAGTATATCCCGGGTACAGGGTGAAGCTTTCTTT CASISRVQGEAFF
TRBJ1-2 TRBV19 14 TRBD1 NA TGTGCCAGTGGGGGACAGGAAGCTAACTATGGCTACACCTTC CASGGQEANYGYTF
TRBJ1-6 TRBV5-1 15 TRBD1 NA TGCGCCAGCAGACATCCGGGACAGAATAATTCACCCCTCCACTTT CASRHPGQNNSPLHF
TRBJ2-7 TRBV29-1 15 TRBD1 NA TGCAGGGCCACCGGGACAGCCAATTTCTCCTACGAGCAGTACTTC CRATGTANFSYEQYF
TRBJ2-6 TRBV11-1 15 NA NA TGTGCCAGCAGCTTCGGGGGAAGTGGGGCCAACGTCCTGACTTTC CASSFGGSGANVLTF
TRBJ2-1 TRBV2 16 TRBD2 NA TGTGCCAGCAGTGCCCGGACTAGCGGAACCTACAATGAGCAGTTCTTC CASSARTSGTYNEQFF
TRBJ2-2 TRBV6-2/TRBV6-3 15 TRBD1 NA TGTGCCAGCAGTCCAAGACAGGGAAGGACCGGGGAGCTGTTTTTT CASSPRQGRTGELFF
TRBJ1-3 TRBV7-2 16 NA NA TGTGCCAGCAGCTTAGGAGGAGCAGGGGTACGAAACACCATATATTTT CASSLGGAGVRNTIYF
TRBJ2-7 TRBV10-2 16 NA NA TGCGCCAGCAGTGGGATTTATAGTGGGACTTTTAACGAGCAGTACTTC CASSGIYSGTFNEQYF
TRBJ1-4 TRBV29-1 12 NA NA TGCAGCGTTGGTGGGGTTGGTGAAAAACTGTTTTTT CSVGGVGEKLFF
TRBJ1-1 TRBV28 15 NA NA TGTGCCAGCAGTTTTCCCGCAGGCCGTAACACTGAAGCTTTCTTT CASSFPAGRNTEAFF
TRBJ1-1 TRBV6-5 15 NA NA TGTGCCAGCAGGCCCCCCGGCGCGTGGGGGACTGAAGCTTTCTTT CASRPPGAWGTEAFF
TRBJ2-3 TRBV11-3 15 TRBD2 NA TGTGCCAGCAGCCTCACTAGCGGGAGTGGAGATACGCAGTATTTT CASSLTSGSGDTQYF
TRBJ1-1 TRBV29-1 14 NA NA TGCAGCGTTGTGCTTGGGACGGGAGGGACTGAAGCTTTCTTT CSVVLGTGGTEAFF
TRBJ1-1 TRBV12-3/TRBV12-4 12 TRBD1 NA TGTGCCAGCAGTTTCGGGACAGGGGAAGCTTTCTTT CASSFGTGEAFF
TRBJ1-6 TRBV10-2 18 NA once TGCGCCGCCAGCGCGGGGGCCCAGGGAGCCTCCTATAATTCACCCCTCCACTTT CAASAGAQGASYNSPLHF
TRBJ1-4 TRBV27 14 NA NA TGTGCCAGCAGTTTACGGGGGGCGGATGAAAAACTGTTTTTT CASSLRGADEKLFF
TRBJ2-3 TRBV27 12 TRBD2 NA TGTGCCAGCCGGACTAGTGGAGATACGCAGTATTTT CASRTSGDTQYF